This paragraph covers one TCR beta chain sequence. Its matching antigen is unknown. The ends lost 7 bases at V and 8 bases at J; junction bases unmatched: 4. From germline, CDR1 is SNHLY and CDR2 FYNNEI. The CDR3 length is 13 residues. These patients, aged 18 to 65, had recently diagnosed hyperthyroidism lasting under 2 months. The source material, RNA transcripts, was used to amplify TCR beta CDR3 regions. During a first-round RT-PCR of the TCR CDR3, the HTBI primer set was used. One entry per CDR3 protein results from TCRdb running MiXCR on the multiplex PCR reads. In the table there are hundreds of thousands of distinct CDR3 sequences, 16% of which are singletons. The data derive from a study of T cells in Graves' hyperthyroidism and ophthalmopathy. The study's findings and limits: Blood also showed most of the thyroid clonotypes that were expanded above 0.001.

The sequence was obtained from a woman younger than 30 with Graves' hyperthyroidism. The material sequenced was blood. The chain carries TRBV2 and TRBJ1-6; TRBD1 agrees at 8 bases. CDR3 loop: CASIQGDYSPLHF. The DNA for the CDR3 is TGTGCCAGCATACAGGGGGACTATTCACCCCTCCACTTT.